This T cell receptor (beta chain) stems from a study of OX40 agonist ivuxolimab in advanced cancers. Across the study: Dose-escalation patients suffered from hepatocellular carcinoma, melanoma, renal cell or head and neck cancer. Mean age approximately 66 years, range about 23 to 79; 82.7% male. General study results and limits: Patients with a partial response at 0.1-3.0 mg/kg had among the lowest clonal expansion.

Any history of autoimmune disease or systemic immunosuppression disqualified patients. Comment on this clone: Its specificity is not known.

This table comes from immunoSEQ multiplex PCR, and its TCRdb copy is limited to in-frame clones, with some not included. The repertoire includes about 120,000 clones, approximately 89% of them detected once, and 0.25% to 0.3% sits in the top ten. The ends lost 4 bases at V and 0 bases at J; junction bases unmatched: 3. Looked up from germline, CDR1 is MGHRA and CDR2 is YSYEKL. The CDR3 length is 16 residues. V gene TRBV4-1 combines with J gene TRBJ1-6; 7 bases fit TRBD1. The sequence came from an adult with an advanced solid tumor such as melanoma, head and neck, liver or kidney cancer. Material: CD4+ or CD8+ T cells sorted from blood, obtained in a trial of the OX40 agonist ivuxolimab. Here the CDR3 reads CASSPDRSSYNSPLHF. CDR3 DNA sequence: TGCGCCAGCAGCCCGGACAGGAGCTCCTATAATTCACCCCTCCACTTT.